Below, 25 T cell receptor beta chains from the same sample are listed, as sequenced in a study of T cells after posttransplantation cyclophosphamide. The protocol was immunoSEQ multiplex PCR, while the TCRdb copy is restricted to in-frame clones and leaves out a portion. In the table there are around 18,000 clones, 70% to 90% of which are singletons. The sequencing input was memory CD4+ T cells sorted from blood. The receptors come from a man aged 25-40 years in good health and a related stem cell transplant donor.

The chain combines TRBV5-4 with TRBJ2-3, with 9 bases lining up with TRBD2. CDR1 SGHNT and CDR2 YYREEE come from the germline V gene (reference sequence). The CDR3 is 17 residues long. Trimming cost V 4 bases and J 2 bases; bases outside gene matches: 11. In DNA form, the CDR3 reads TGTGCCAGCAGCCGGCCCCCTAGCGGGGCCTACACAGATACGCAGTATTTT. Residues: CASSRPPSGAYTDTQYF.

This clone was recorded only once. This sample includes further DNA sequences coding for the same CDR3. V is TRBV29-1 and J is TRBJ2-7, with TRBD1 matching 8 bases. The CDR3 consists of 12 residues. Per the germline V gene, CDR1 is SQVTM and CDR2 is ANQGSEA. With 6 bases clipped from V and 2 bases from J, the junction kept 3 bases outside the gene matches. The DNA of the CDR3 is TGCAGCGTAGGGACAGGCCCCTACGAGCAGTACTTC. It is translated as CSVGTGPYEQYF.

The rearrangement joins TRBV29-1 to TRBJ1-1, with D perhaps TRBD1 (6 bases). The CDR3 covers 10 residues. Germline V CDR1 and CDR2: SQVTM, ANQGSEA. V was cut by 7 bases and J by 7 bases, with 10 bases left in between. The CDR3 region is CSGQDNEAFF. The CDR3 coding sequence is TGCAGCGGACAGGATAATGAAGCTTTCTTT.

V and J are TRBV11-2 and TRBJ1-1, with TRBD1 matching over 7 bases. The CDR3 has 14 residues. The V segment lost 5 bases and the J segment 9 bases; nucleotides outside the gene matches: 12. Germline CDR1 SGHAT, CDR2 FQNNGV. CDR3 coding DNA: TGTGCCAGCAGCCTAGGGTTTACAGGGGCCCAAGCTTTCTTT. Protein: CASSLGFTGAQAFF.

The chain recombines TRBV23-1 with TRBJ1-2; D not resolved. TRBV23-1 is an ORF; its function is uncertain. This CDR3 spans 12 amino acids. V was shortened by 10 bases and J by 2 bases, with 11 bases between the two germline ends. The CDR3 region has the DNA TGCGCCACCAGACTTATCAACTATGGCTACACCTTC. Encoded protein: CATRLINYGYTF.

The chain is built from TRBV7-6 and TRBJ2-7; a weak D match, TRBD2 (6 bases). With 0 bases removed from V and 2 bases from J, the gap between germline ends came to 14 bases. The germline V gene encodes CDR1 SGHVS and CDR2 FNYEAQ. The CDR3 extends over 16 amino acids. The CDR3 nucleotides read TGTGCCAGCAGCTTAGCGGCCGGTGGGGGGACCTACGAGCAGTACTTC. Its protein is CASSLAAGGGTYEQYF.

The rearrangement links TRBV4-2 to TRBJ2-5, with 12 positions matching TRBD2. With V trimmed by 2 bases and J by 2 bases, 6 bases remained unmatched. CDR3 length: 17 amino acids. Germline lookup yields CDR1 LGHNA and CDR2 YNFKEQ. The CDR3 DNA reads as TGTGCCAGCAGCCAATCAAGACTAGCGGGGGCGCAAGAGACCCAGTACTTC. Residues: CASSQSRLAGAQETQYF.

The DNA for the CDR3 is TGTGCCAGTAGTATCCAGGGAAACTCTGGAAACACCATATATTTT. Its protein is CASSIQGNSGNTIYF. This chain joins TRBV19 and TRBJ1-3; maybe TRBD1 (5 bases). The CDR3 sequence is 15 residues long. Germline V gene lookup returns CDR1 LNHDA and CDR2 SQIVND (reference sequence). Trimming took 3 bases from V and 0 from J, leaving 9 bases between them.

The chain is built from TRBV28 and TRBJ2-1; 8 positions match TRBD1. There are 14 residues in the CDR3. The ends lost 3 bases at V and 8 bases at J; junction bases unmatched: 6. Germline loops: CDR1 MDHEN, CDR2 SYDVKM. The CDR3 is CASSLSGGRDEQFF. Written as DNA, the CDR3 is TGTGCCAGCAGTTTGTCAGGGGGCAGGGATGAGCAGTTCTTC.

The chain combines TRBV14 with TRBJ1-1, with D unresolved. The CDR3 consists of 13 residues. The germline V gene has CDR1 SGHDN and CDR2 FVKESK. The V end was cut by 4 bases, the J end by 1 base, with 7 bases between. CDR3 DNA: TGTGCCAGCAGCCGATACAGGAACACTGAAGCTTTCTTT. Its translation: CASSRYRNTEAFF.

The chain employs TRBV6-5 and TRBJ2-1, with a tentative D call TRBD1 (6 bases). Trimming took 5 bases from V and 3 from J, leaving 14 bases between them. The CDR3 sequence is 15 residues long. Germline V gene sequence: CDR1 MNHEY, CDR2 SVGAGI. DNA for the CDR3: TGTGCCAGCAGTACTTCCACAGGGAGCTACAATGAGCAGTTCTTC. Encoded protein: CASSTSTGSYNEQFF.

This clone has a handful of counts. The sample contains more than one DNA sequence encoding this CDR3. The chain couples TRBV5-1 to TRBJ2-2; 12 bases match TRBD2. The length of the CDR3 is 15 residues. Germline values: CDR1 SGHRS, CDR2 YFSETQ. After removal of 0 bases from V and 6 bases from J, the junction contained 0 bases not matched to a gene. Here the CDR3 reads CASSLGLAGAGELFF. The CDR3 DNA reads TGCGCCAGCAGCTTGGGACTAGCGGGGGCCGGGGAGCTGTTTTTT. The whole variable domain, remainder taken from reference TRBV5-1 and TRBJ2-2, is KAGVTQTPRYLIKTRGQQVTLSCSPISGHRSVSWYQQTPGQGLQFLFEYFSETQRNKGNFPGRFSGRQFSNSRSEMNVSTLELGDSALYLCASSLGLAGAGELFFGEGSRLTVL.

This clone was counted once. This chain connects TRBV7-2 to TRBJ2-7; maybe TRBD1 (6 bases). There are 13 residues in the CDR3. CDR1 is SGHTA, CDR2 FQGNSA, per germline. V gave up 2 bases and J gave up 2 bases, with 7 bases separating them. The CDR3 loop is CASSLTGTYEQYF. CDR3 nucleotide sequence: TGTGCCAGCAGCTTAACAGGGACCTACGAGCAGTACTTC.

J is TRBJ2-3 and V is TRBV9; D not resolved. This CDR3 region has 13 residues. V lost 0 bases, J lost 4 bases, and 6 bases lay in between. From germline, CDR1 is SGDLS and CDR2 YYNGEE. CDR3: CASSVVGADTQYF. Here the CDR3 DNA reads TGTGCCAGCAGCGTAGTGGGCGCAGATACGCAGTATTTT. The whole variable domain, filled in from reference TRBV9 and TRBJ2-3, reads DSGVTQTPKHLITATGQRVTLRCSPRSGDLSVYWYQQSLDQGLQFLIQYYNGEERAKGNILERFSAQQFPDLHSELNLSSLELGDSALYFCASSVVGADTQYFGPGTRLTVL.

This chain links TRBV2 with TRBJ2-3; 8 positions match TRBD2. With 4 bases clipped from V and 4 bases from J, the junction kept 10 bases outside the gene matches. CDR3 length: 16 amino acids. The germline CDR1 and CDR2 sequences are SNHLY and FYNNEI. The CDR3 DNA follows: TGTGCCAGCAGTGGAGGTAACGGGGGGGCCGCAGATACGCAGTATTTT. Protein: CASSGGNGGAADTQYF.

V and J are TRBV19 and TRBJ2-3, with TRBD1 matching over 8 bases. The CDR3 is 16 residues long. V trimming: 6 bases; J trimming: 1 base; junction bases outside the gene matches: 9. CDR1 LNHDA and CDR2 SQIVND come from the germline V gene (reference sequence). The CDR3 DNA reads as TGTGCCAGTAGAACGCAGGGGGCTTGGGGCACAGATACGCAGTATTTT. This translates into CASRTQGAWGTDTQYF.

This clone occurred once. The rearrangement uses TRBV4-2 and TRBJ2-5; a weak D match, TRBD2 (5 bases). The V end lost 1 base, the J end lost 2 bases, and 14 bases lay between the germline ends. CDR3 length: 16 amino acids. Per the germline V gene, CDR1 is LGHNA and CDR2 is YNFKEQ. CDR3 sequence reads: CASSQGTGTLQETQYF. In DNA, the CDR3 is TGTGCCAGCAGCCAAGGAACGGGAACACTTCAAGAGACCCAGTACTTC.

The rearrangement uses TRBV29-1 and TRBJ2-3; possible D gene TRBD1, 5 bases. Trimming pared 7 bases from V and 2 bases from J, leaving 22 bases between. The CDR3 is 16 residues long. The V gene's germline CDR1 is SQVTM and CDR2 ANQGSEA. Here the CDR3 reads CSARAGEDRFTDTQYF. As DNA, the CDR3 is TGCAGCGCCCGCGCTGGGGAAGACAGATTCACAGATACGCAGTATTTT.

This chain uses TRBV28 with TRBJ1-5; 8 nucleotides agree with TRBD1. The CDR3 totals 14 residues. Germline V gene lookup returns CDR1 MDHEN and CDR2 SYDVKM. V gave up 4 bases and J gave up 5 bases; unmatched junction bases: 4. The CDR3 reads CASSSRQGHQPQHF. DNA of the CDR3: TGTGCCAGCAGTTCGAGACAGGGGCATCAGCCCCAGCATTTT.

This chain joins TRBV18 and TRBJ1-2, with 8 positions matching TRBD1. Germline V gives CDR1 KGHSH, CDR2 LQKENI. The length of the CDR3 is 15 residues. V was pared by 4 bases and J by 4 bases, with 8 bases of the junction left unmatched. This CDR3 reads CASSLPGQEAYGYTF. CDR3 bases: TGTGCCAGCTCACTCCCGGGACAGGAGGCCTATGGCTACACCTTC. The variable domain in full, completed from reference TRBV18 and TRBJ1-2, reads NAGVMQNPRHLVRRRGQEARLRCSPMKGHSHVYWYRQLPEEGLKFMVYLQKENIIDESGMPKERFSAEFPKEGPSILRIQQVVRGDSAAYFCASSLPGQEAYGYTFGSGTRLTVV.

The genes are TRBV6-1 and TRBJ2-5; 13 nucleotides line up with TRBD2. Per germline, CDR1 MNHNS and CDR2 SASEGT. The CDR3 is 15 amino acids. V shed 6 bases, J shed 5 bases, and the junction held 6 bases outside the gene matches. The CDR3 sequence is CASRTLAGGAETQYF. Here the CDR3 DNA reads TGTGCCAGCAGGACACTAGCGGGGGGGGCGGAGACCCAGTACTTC.

The J gene is TRBJ2-5, the V gene TRBV10-3, with a possible D match to TRBD2 (6 bases). From germline, CDR1 is ENHRY and CDR2 SYGVKD. The ends were cut back, 2 bases at V and 2 bases at J, with 15 bases in the middle. The CDR3 extends over 16 amino acids. CDR3 nucleotide sequence: TGTGCCATCAGTGAGAGTGGTAGCGGAGTTCAAGAGACCCAGTACTTC. It codes for CAISESGSGVQETQYF.

This sequence joins TRBV9 and TRBJ2-1; a weak D match, TRBD2 (7 bases). Germline V gene data show CDR1 as SGDLS and CDR2 as YYNGEE. V was clipped by 1 base and J by 6 bases, with 11 bases between them. The CDR3 length is 14 residues. The CDR3 loop is CASSVRGAGNEQFF. CDR3 DNA: TGTGCCAGCAGCGTACGGGGGGCGGGCAATGAGCAGTTCTTC.

This sequence joins TRBV27 and TRBJ1-1; 7 bases are shared with TRBD1. Losses at the gene ends were 5 bases for V and 4 bases for J; bases not matched to a gene: 10. The CDR3 has 15 residues. Germline V gene lookup returns CDR1 MNHEY and CDR2 SMNVEV (reference sequence). The CDR3 sequence is CASSRSTGMGTEAFF. The CDR3 nucleotides read TGTGCCAGCAGTAGATCGACAGGGATGGGCACTGAAGCTTTCTTT.

This rearrangement joins TRBV5-1 to TRBJ2-3; 12 nucleotides agree with TRBD2. Germline loops: CDR1 SGHRS, CDR2 YFSETQ. Trimming at V came to 4 bases and at J to 2 bases, leaving 5 bases not matched to a gene. CDR3 length: 16 amino acids. In nucleotides, the CDR3 is TGCGCCAGCAGCCTAACTAGCGGGGGGCACACAGATACGCAGTATTTT. This encodes CASSLTSGGHTDTQYF.